Presented here are 32 T cell receptor beta chains from one specimen sequenced in a study of OX40 agonist ivuxolimab in advanced cancers. This table comes from immunoSEQ multiplex PCR, and its TCRdb copy is limited to in-frame clones, with some not included. The sample records fewer than 80,000 clones, approximately 81% being singletons. The starting material was CD4+ or CD8+ T cells sorted from blood, obtained in a trial of the OX40 agonist ivuxolimab. These receptors all come from an adult with an advanced solid tumor such as melanoma, head and neck, liver or kidney cancer.

The chain is built from TRBV2 and TRBJ2-1; TRBD2 agrees at 12 bases. CDR1 is SNHLY and CDR2 is FYNNEI in the germline V gene. After removal of 1 base from V and 4 bases from J, the junction contained 5 bases not matched to a gene. The CDR3 length is 17 residues. CDR3 DNA sequence: TGTGCCAGCAGTGAAGGACTAGCGGGAGTTGCGTACAATGAGCAGTTCTTC. Its translation is CASSEGLAGVAYNEQFF.

This clone was detected a few times. The rearrangement joins TRBV5-4 to TRBJ1-3; a weak D match, TRBD1 (6 bases). CDR1 is SGHNT and CDR2 is YYREEE in the germline V gene (reference sequence). The ends were cut back, 4 bases at V and 5 bases at J, with 13 bases in the middle. This CDR3 region has 14 residues. The CDR3 DNA follows: TGTGCCAGCAGCACCGGACAGAAGAGAAACACCATATATTTT. This gives the protein CASSTGQKRNTIYF.

The V call is TRBV5-1, the J call TRBJ1-6, with D possibly TRBD1 on 5 matching bases. V was cut by 5 bases and J by 7 bases, with 13 bases left in between. The CDR3 is 14 residues long. CDR1 and CDR2 (germline): SGHRS, YFSETQ. This chain's CDR3 is CASSSQGVNSPLHF. Written as DNA, the CDR3 is TGCGCCAGCAGTTCCCAGGGAGTGAATTCACCCCTCCACTTT.

In DNA form, the CDR3 reads TGTGCCAGCAGCGTAGTCGTTGGGACGGACACTGAAGCTTTCTTT. Translated, it gives CASSVVVGTDTEAFF. The rearrangement links TRBV9 to TRBJ1-1; possibly TRBD1 for D (5 bases). Trimming removed 0 bases at V and 3 bases at J, with 12 bases between. CDR3 length equals 15 residues. Germline lookup yields CDR1 SGDLS and CDR2 YYNGEE.

The chain employs TRBV9 and TRBJ2-7; weak D call: TRBD1 (6 bases). Germline CDR1 SGDLS, CDR2 YYNGEE. The ends were cut back, 0 bases at V and 3 bases at J, with 10 bases in the middle. The CDR3 spans 14 residues. The CDR3 DNA is TGTGCCAGCAGCGTAGGGCCACAGGGCTACGAGCAGTACTTC. Its protein is CASSVGPQGYEQYF.

The rearrangement uses TRBV7-2 and TRBJ1-5; D remains ambiguous. Trimming cost V 4 bases and J 7 bases, with 8 bases left between them. The germline gives CDR1 SGHTA, CDR2 FQGNSA. The length of the CDR3 is 12 residues. The CDR3 loop is CASSSQGQPQHF. The CDR3 DNA reads TGTGCCAGCAGCTCCCAAGGGCAGCCCCAGCATTTT.

The chain couples TRBV29-1 to TRBJ2-3; D might be TRBD1 (5 bases). Trimming took off 8 bases at V and 1 base at J, with 13 bases between the two ends. Per the germline V gene, CDR1 is SQVTM and CDR2 is ANQGSEA. The CDR3 is 13 amino acids. In nucleotides, the CDR3 is TGCAGCTCCTGGGGCAGGGGCACAGATACGCAGTATTTT. Protein product: CSSWGRGTDTQYF.

The rearrangement links TRBV7-9 to TRBJ2-7; 10 bases line up with TRBD1. Germline V gene sequence: CDR1 SEHNR, CDR2 FQNEAQ (reference sequence). V trimming: 4 bases; J trimming: 4 bases; junction bases outside the gene matches: 7. CDR3 size: 15 residues. This chain's CDR3 is CASSSTRTGGYEQYF. The CDR3 DNA reads as TGTGCCAGCAGCTCAACTCGGACAGGGGGTTACGAGCAGTACTTC.

This clone was observed a single time. The chain recombines TRBV30 with TRBJ2-7, with no clear D. With 4 bases removed from V and 3 bases from J, the gap between germline ends came to 10 bases. This CDR3 contains 12 residues. Germline V gene data show CDR1 as GTSNPN and CDR2 as SVGIG (reference sequence). The CDR3 spells CAWTDGYYEQYF. In DNA, the CDR3 is TGTGCCTGGACTGACGGGTACTACGAGCAGTACTTC.

The V gene is TRBV7-9, the J gene TRBJ1-1, with unresolved D. Trimming took off 0 bases at V and 8 bases at J, with 13 bases between the two ends. Germline lookup yields CDR1 SEHNR and CDR2 FQNEAQ (reference sequence). The CDR3 loop spans 14 amino acids. CDR3 in DNA: TGTGCCAGCAGCTTAGCTGCGCAGCAGAAGGAAGCTTTCTTT. It encodes CASSLAAQQKEAFF.

V gene TRBV7-9 combines with J gene TRBJ1-3; TRBD1 agrees at 7 bases. CDR1 and CDR2 from the germline V gene are SEHNR and FQNEAQ (reference sequence). V lost 5 bases and J lost 2; bases outside the gene matches: 3. The CDR3 has 14 residues. CDR3 sequence (DNA): TGTGCCAGCAGCCCGGGGACAGCTGGAAACACCATATATTTT. Translated, it gives CASSPGTAGNTIYF.

The genes are TRBV6-5 and TRBJ2-1; D might be TRBD2 (6 bases). V lost 0 bases, J lost 0 bases, and 9 bases lay in between. The CDR3 covers 16 residues. The germline gives CDR1 MNHEY, CDR2 SVGAGI. The CDR3 here is CASSYSGGSSYNEQFF. CDR3 DNA sequence: TGTGCCAGCAGTTACTCGGGGGGAAGCTCCTACAATGAGCAGTTCTTC.

The chain is built from TRBV7-7 and TRBJ2-2, with D perhaps TRBD2 (5 bases). The V end lost 3 bases, the J end lost 6 bases, and 5 bases lay between the germline ends. This CDR3 has 12 residues. The V gene's germline CDR1 is SSHAT and CDR2 FNYEAQ (reference sequence). CDR3: CASSFGAGELFF. The CDR3 coding sequence is TGTGCCAGCAGCTTCGGGGCCGGGGAGCTGTTTTTT.

The V and J genes are TRBV28 and TRBJ1-6; D not certain. The germline V and J ends were trimmed by 3 bases and 7 bases, with 4 bases remaining between them. The germline V gene has CDR1 MDHEN and CDR2 SYDVKM. The CDR3 covers 12 residues. CDR3 in amino acids: CASSFGNSPLHF. The CDR3 DNA sequence: TGTGCCAGCAGTTTTGGGAATTCACCCCTCCACTTT.

The chain has TRBV6-1 and TRBJ2-2; 10 nucleotides align to TRBD2. The CDR3 spans 18 residues. Germline loops: CDR1 MNHNS, CDR2 SASEGT. V was pared by 2 bases and J by 1 base, with 7 bases of the junction left unmatched. The CDR3 DNA is TGTGCCAGCAGTGAAAGGCCTAGCGGGGGAGTGAACACCGGGGAGCTGTTTTTT. Translated: CASSERPSGGVNTGELFF.

The rearrangement joins TRBV6-5 to TRBJ2-2; 8 bases fit TRBD1. Trimming at V came to 6 bases and at J to 4 bases, leaving 1 base not matched to a gene. The CDR3 is 13 amino acids. Germline-derived CDR1 and CDR2 are MNHEY and SVGAGI. The DNA for the CDR3 is TGTGCCAGCAGCGACAGGGGCACCGGGGAGCTGTTTTTT. Translated, it gives CASSDRGTGELFF.

The chain links TRBV5-5 to TRBJ1-3; TRBD1 might be the D (6 bases). V gave up 7 bases and J gave up 4 bases, with 15 bases separating them. Germline CDR1 is SGHKS and CDR2 is YYEKEE (reference sequence). The CDR3 loop spans 14 amino acids. The CDR3 spells CASSTGPVGNTIYF. Here the CDR3 DNA reads TGTGCCAGCTCGACAGGACCGGTCGGAAACACCATATATTTT.

This clone is judged medium-sized. This sequence joins TRBV10-3 and TRBJ2-7; D remains ambiguous. The CDR3 loop spans 12 amino acids. With 6 bases removed from V and 10 bases from J, the gap between germline ends came to 16 bases. Germline V gives CDR1 ENHRY, CDR2 SYGVKD. This CDR3 reads CAISSDPSGQYF. For the CDR3, the DNA is TGTGCCATCAGCTCGGACCCGTCAGGTCAGTACTTC.

J is TRBJ1-3 and V is TRBV7-2; the D is unclear. The V gene's germline CDR1 is SGHTA and CDR2 FQGNSA. V gave up 5 bases and J gave up 3 bases, with 17 bases separating them. This CDR3 is 16 amino acids long. The CDR3, as DNA: TGTGCCAGCAGCCATGGAATTCAGGCTCTTGGAAACACCATATATTTT. Its protein is CASSHGIQALGNTIYF.

The chain recombines TRBV7-3 with TRBJ2-1; 10 positions match TRBD1. V was clipped by 6 bases and J by 5 bases; unmatched bases: 7. This CDR3 has 15 amino acids. The germline V gene has CDR1 SGHTA and CDR2 FQGTGA. The CDR3: CASRRTGGDHNEQFF. The CDR3 DNA reads as TGTGCCAGCAGACGGACAGGGGGGGATCACAATGAGCAGTTCTTC.

The chain has TRBV9 and TRBJ1-1; no firm D call. V shed 3 bases and J shed 3 bases, with 15 bases lying between them. CDR3 length: 15 amino acids. In germline, CDR1 is SGDLS, CDR2 YYNGEE. Written as DNA, the CDR3 is TGTGCCAGCAGCGCAACACACAATGGGGACACTGAAGCTTTCTTT. It is translated as CASSATHNGDTEAFF.

The chain carries TRBV5-4 and TRBJ2-5; 15 nucleotides agree with TRBD2. Trimming removed 3 bases from V and 5 bases from J; junction bases left unmatched: 5. CDR3 length: 16 amino acids. Germline V CDR1 and CDR2: SGHNT, YYREEE (reference sequence). CDR3 DNA sequence: TGTGCCAGCAGCTCCGGACTAGCGGGGGGGAGGGAGACCCAGTACTTC. Amino acids: CASSSGLAGGRETQYF.

The chain carries TRBV19 and TRBJ2-3, with 7 bases lining up with TRBD2. The CDR3 totals 15 residues. Germline V gene lookup returns CDR1 LNHDA and CDR2 SQIVND (reference sequence). The V segment lost 4 bases and the J segment 5 bases; nucleotides outside the gene matches: 9. The CDR3 here is CASSTPPGGKDTQYF. The CDR3, as DNA: TGTGCCAGTAGTACCCCCCCGGGAGGAAAAGATACGCAGTATTTT.

The V gene is TRBV27, the J gene TRBJ2-6; D remains unclear. The CDR3 length is 14 residues. Trimming shortened V by 7 bases and J by 2 bases, and 9 bases separated the two germline ends. CDR1 and CDR2 from the germline V gene are MNHEY and SMNVEV (reference sequence). This chain's CDR3 is CASTASPGANVLTF. DNA for the CDR3: TGTGCCAGCACCGCCTCTCCTGGGGCCAACGTCCTGACTTTC.

This clone was seen a single time. The chain employs TRBV7-8 and TRBJ2-7; the D gene is possibly TRBD2 (6 bases). CDR1 and CDR2 from the germline V gene are SGHVS and FQNEAQ. The CDR3 is 21 amino acids. The V end was cut by 0 bases, the J end by 0 bases, with 27 bases between. DNA for the CDR3: TGTGCCAGCAGCTTAGCGTGGGAACAGTCCCGGGCCGGGAGCTACTCCTACGAGCAGTACTTC. The encoded protein is CASSLAWEQSRAGSYSYEQYF.

The chain links TRBV28 to TRBJ2-1, with a weak D call TRBD2 (5 bases). Per the germline V gene, CDR1 is MDHEN and CDR2 is SYDVKM. The CDR3 runs to 12 residues. With 7 bases removed from V and 8 bases from J, the gap between germline ends came to 12 bases. The CDR3 loop is CASKEGRDEQFF. In DNA, the CDR3 is TGTGCCAGCAAAGAGGGTAGGGATGAGCAGTTCTTC.

This clone appeared once. The rearrangement uses TRBV19 and TRBJ1-1, with D tentatively TRBD1 (6 bases). Germline CDR1 is LNHDA and CDR2 is SQIVND (reference sequence). Trimming left V 4 bases short and J 0 bases short, with 12 bases between. The CDR3 extends over 15 amino acids. This CDR3 is CASSTHRVMNTEAFF. The CDR3 region has the DNA TGTGCCAGTAGTACCCACAGGGTCATGAACACTGAAGCTTTCTTT.

This clone showed up just once. The gene calls are TRBV11-2 and TRBJ1-2; a weak D match, TRBD1 (5 bases). This CDR3 spans 12 amino acids. V was shortened by 7 bases and J by 8 bases, with 14 bases between the two germline ends. Germline V lookup: CDR1 SGHAT, CDR2 FQNNGV. The CDR3 loop reads CASNSGTTGYTF. The CDR3 bases are TGTGCCAGCAACTCCGGGACGACCGGCTACACCTTC.

The chain is built from TRBV19 and TRBJ2-2, with TRBD2 identical over 8 bases. The junction had 8 bases not matched to a gene; V was cut back by 4 bases and J by 7 bases. Germline CDR1 LNHDA, CDR2 SQIVND (reference sequence). The CDR3 sequence is 15 residues long. CDR3 sequence reads: CASSRAGVTHGELFF. DNA for the CDR3: TGTGCCAGTAGTAGAGCGGGAGTAACCCACGGGGAGCTGTTTTTT.

The chain uses TRBV10-3 and TRBJ1-5, with 9 bases that match TRBD1. After removal of 6 bases from V and 7 bases from J, the junction contained 7 bases not matched to a gene. This CDR3 is 14 amino acids long. The germline V gene encodes CDR1 ENHRY and CDR2 SYGVKD. The CDR3 bases are TGTGCCATCAGGCTACAGGGGGCAGAACAGCCCCAGCATTTT. It translates to CAIRLQGAEQPQHF.

V usage is TRBV7-9 and J usage is TRBJ1-2; D unresolved. Germline loops: CDR1 SEHNR, CDR2 FQNEAQ (reference sequence). This CDR3 region has 15 residues. V dropped 2 bases and J dropped 4 bases, with 14 bases sitting between them. The CDR3 DNA reads TGTGCCAGCAGCTTATCTCAGGCGACGGGCTATGGCTACACCTTC. Residues: CASSLSQATGYGYTF.

This clone was detected a few times. CDR3 amino acids: CAWRTGNSPLHF. CDR3 DNA sequence: TGTGCCTGGAGAACAGGGAATTCACCCCTCCACTTT. The chain employs TRBV30 and TRBJ1-6; weak D call: TRBD1 (6 bases). The CDR3 runs 12 residues. V was pared by 3 bases and J by 7 bases, with 7 bases between. Per the germline V gene, CDR1 is GTSNPN and CDR2 is SVGIG (reference sequence). Based on the CDR3 plus reference TRBV30 and TRBJ1-6, the full variable domain is SQTIHQWPATLVQPVGSPLSLECTVEGTSNPNLYWYRQAAGRGLQLLFYSVGIGQISSEVPQNLSASRPQDRQFILSSKKLLLSDSGFYLCAWRTGNSPLHFGNGTRLTVT.